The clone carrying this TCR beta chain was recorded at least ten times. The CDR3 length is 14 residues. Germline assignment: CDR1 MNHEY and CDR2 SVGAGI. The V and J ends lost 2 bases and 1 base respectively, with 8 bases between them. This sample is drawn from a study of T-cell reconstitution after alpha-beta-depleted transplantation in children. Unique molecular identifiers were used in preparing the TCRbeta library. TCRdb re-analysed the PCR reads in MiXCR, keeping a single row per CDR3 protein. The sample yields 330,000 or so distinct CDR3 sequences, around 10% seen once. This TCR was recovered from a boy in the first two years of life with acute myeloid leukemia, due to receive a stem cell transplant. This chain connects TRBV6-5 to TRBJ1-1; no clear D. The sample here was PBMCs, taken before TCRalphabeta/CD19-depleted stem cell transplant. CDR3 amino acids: CASSYIRANTEAFF. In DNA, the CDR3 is TGTGCCAGCAGTTACATAAGAGCGAACACTGAAGCTTTCTTT.